The 4 T cell receptor beta chains below all came from one sample that was sequenced in a study of blood T cell repertoires in COVID-19. TCRdb's table, derived via immunoSEQ multiplex PCR, lists solely in-frame clones and lacks some. The sample contains some 170,000 clones, 81% of which appear only once. The sequenced material came from peripheral blood. These TCRs come from a man in his fifties or sixties with active or convalescent COVID-19.

The chain is built from TRBV4-1 and TRBJ1-1, with D uncertain. Trimming shortened V by 4 bases and J by 4 bases, and 16 bases separated the two germline ends. Per the germline V gene, CDR1 is MGHRA and CDR2 is YSYEKL. The CDR3 consists of 15 residues. CDR3 in DNA: TGCGCCAGCAGCCTTACCGGGATTTTTCCCACTGAAGCTTTCTTT. Translated: CASSLTGIFPTEAFF.

The J gene is TRBJ2-5, the V gene TRBV11-3; maybe TRBD2 (5 bases). Per germline, CDR1 SGHNT and CDR2 YENEEA. V lost 5 bases and J lost 2, with 9 bases in between. This CDR3 comprises 13 residues. The CDR3 loop is CASSPGKQETQYF. The CDR3 nucleotides are TGTGCCAGCAGCCCCGGGAAGCAAGAGACCCAGTACTTC.

The chain recombines TRBV7-6 with TRBJ1-1; D gene unclear. Germline V gives CDR1 SGHVS, CDR2 FNYEAQ. Trimming pared 3 bases from V and 0 bases from J, leaving 8 bases between. This CDR3 region has 14 residues. CDR3 protein: CASSLRAMNTEAFF. Here the CDR3 DNA reads TGTGCCAGCAGCTTGCGGGCCATGAACACTGAAGCTTTCTTT.

Only one count was recorded for this clone. This chain connects TRBV6-5 to TRBJ1-2; 9 bases match TRBD1. Trimming cost V 6 bases and J 7 bases; bases outside gene matches: 6. The V gene's germline CDR1 is MNHEY and CDR2 SVGAGI. This CDR3 contains 13 residues. The CDR3 region has the DNA TGTGCCAGCAGAGGACAGGGGTTAGGTGGCTACACCTTC. This gives the protein CASRGQGLGGYTF.